This TCR beta chain is from a study of HIV-infected patients and healthy controls. TCRdb reanalysed the 5' RACE reads using MiXCR and keeps one entry per CDR3 protein. In the table there are around 67,000 distinct CDR3 sequences, roughly 16% of which are singletons. With 5 bases removed from V and 11 bases from J, the gap between germline ends came to 15 bases. This CDR3 is built from 12 residues. The chain links TRBV12-3 or TRBV12-4 to TRBJ1-1, with TRBD1 as a possible D gene (5 bases). The TCR originated in a human donor in good health. Sequencing input: CD4+ T cells from blood. The CDR3 nucleotides are TGTGCCAGCAGTCGGGACGGGATCGGTGCTTTCTTT. Translating gives CASSRDGIGAFF.